The 10 T cell receptor beta chains below come from one sample, sequenced in a study of cytomegalovirus exposure and HLA in healthy donors. Both 60 Vbeta primers and 13 Jbeta primers went into the PCR. This table comes from immunoSEQ multiplex PCR, and its TCRdb copy is limited to in-frame clones, with some not included. The data show 100,000 to 150,000 clones, 81% seen once. The sequenced material came from PBMCs. Source of these receptors: a man aged 18 to 29 in good health and CMV-seronegative.

The chain uses TRBV5-1 and TRBJ2-1, with a possible D match to TRBD1 (5 bases). V dropped 1 base and J dropped 6 bases, with 8 bases sitting between them. There are 13 residues in the CDR3. The germline V gene encodes CDR1 SGHRS and CDR2 YFSETQ. The CDR3 region is CASSLWQGNEQFF. As DNA, the CDR3 is TGCGCCAGCAGCTTGTGGCAGGGCAATGAGCAGTTCTTC.

The chain is built from TRBV5-4 and TRBJ2-6; possible D gene TRBD2, 6 bases. Trimming cost V 2 bases and J 0 bases, with 9 bases left between them. Germline V CDR1 and CDR2: SGHNT, YYREEE (reference sequence). The CDR3 contains 16 residues. Here the CDR3 DNA reads TGTGCCAGCAGCTTATACGGGAGCTCTGGGGCCAACGTCCTGACTTTC. This encodes CASSLYGSSGANVLTF.

The V call is TRBV5-4, the J call TRBJ1-2, with 7 bases that match TRBD1. V gave up 5 bases and J gave up 5 bases; unmatched junction bases: 6. Germline V CDR1 and CDR2: SGHNT, YYREEE (reference sequence). The CDR3 consists of 13 residues. CDR3 residues: CASSPDRDYGYTF. CDR3 in DNA: TGTGCCAGCAGTCCCGACAGGGATTATGGCTACACCTTC.

There are a few counts of this clone. The chain joins TRBV27 to TRBJ1-5; the D gene is possibly TRBD1 (6 bases). The germline V and J ends were trimmed by 4 bases and 7 bases, with 11 bases remaining between them. Germline V gene data show CDR1 as MNHEY and CDR2 as SMNVEV (reference sequence). CDR3 length equals 13 residues. The CDR3 loop reads CASSSRTDQPQHF. The CDR3 nucleotides read TGTGCCAGCAGTTCCCGGACAGACCAGCCCCAGCATTTT.

This clone was seen a few times. The V and J genes are TRBV10-3 and TRBJ2-1, with 9 bases matching TRBD1. Germline V gives CDR1 ENHRY, CDR2 SYGVKD. V shed 2 bases, J shed 7 bases, and the junction held 6 bases outside the gene matches. The length of the CDR3 is 15 residues. The CDR3 DNA follows: TGTGCCATCAGTGAGCGACAGGGGGTAAAAAATGAGCAGTTCTTC. Translation: CAISERQGVKNEQFF.

The chain combines TRBV11-2 with TRBJ2-1; TRBD1 matches at 7 bases. The germline V gene has CDR1 SGHAT and CDR2 FQNNGV. The V segment lost 4 bases and the J segment 6 bases; nucleotides outside the gene matches: 3. CDR3 length: 13 amino acids. CDR3 protein: CASSSGQFNEQFF. The CDR3 DNA is TGTGCCAGCAGCTCGGGACAGTTCAATGAGCAGTTCTTC.

This clone appeared a few times. V gene TRBV15 combines with J gene TRBJ2-1; the match to TRBD2 covers 7 bases. The CDR3 length is 15 residues. Germline CDR1 is LNHNV and CDR2 is YYDKDF (reference sequence). V lost 2 bases to trimming and J lost 2 bases; unmatched junction nucleotides: 3. The CDR3 loop reads CATSRKRGTYNEQFF. The CDR3 DNA is TGTGCCACCAGCAGAAAGCGGGGCACCTACAATGAGCAGTTCTTC.

This clone was detected a few times. The chain couples TRBV15 to TRBJ2-1, with 7 bases fitting TRBD2. Per germline, CDR1 LNHNV and CDR2 YYDKDF (reference sequence). This CDR3 region has 15 residues. V trimming: 6 bases; J trimming: 2 bases; junction bases outside the gene matches: 7. CDR3 protein: CATSLLLATYNEQFF. CDR3 bases: TGTGCCACCAGTTTATTACTAGCGACCTACAATGAGCAGTTCTTC.

The genes are TRBV27 and TRBJ1-2; 7 bases are a match to TRBD1. Germline CDR1 MNHEY, CDR2 SMNVEV (reference sequence). The CDR3 extends over 12 amino acids. The V and J ends lost 7 bases and 4 bases, in that order; junction bases with no gene match: 3. CDR3 region: CASKTGSYGYTF. In nucleotides, the CDR3 is TGTGCCAGCAAGACAGGGTCCTATGGCTACACCTTC.

The chain carries TRBV7-6 and TRBJ1-2; D uncertain. Germline CDR1 reads SGHVS; CDR2 reads FNYEAQ. The V end lost 0 bases, the J end lost 7 bases, and 9 bases lay between the germline ends. The CDR3 runs to 13 residues. The CDR3 DNA follows: TGTGCCAGCAGCTTAGCAGAATACGGTGGCTACACCTTC. The encoded protein is CASSLAEYGGYTF. Full variable domain (missing parts from reference TRBV7-6 and TRBJ1-2): GAGVSQSPRYKVTKRGQDVALRCDPISGHVSLYWYRQALGQGPEFLTYFNYEAQQDKSGLPNDRFSAERPEGSISTLTIQRTEQRDSAMYRCASSLAEYGGYTFGSGTRLTVV.